This TCR beta chain is drawn from a study of CD8+CD57+ T cells in acquired aplastic anemia. Study context: Sorted CD4+ and CD8+ cells yielded roughly 3.2 ug of DNA on average.

Many counts were recorded for this clonotype. What it binds is unknown. Overall study findings and caveats: Sharing between patients and controls was observed for twenty-nine CD8+ CDR3 sequences. No significant difference in CD8+ Simpson's diversity was found between patients and controls.

The germline gives CDR1 SGHRS, CDR2 YFSETQ. V was trimmed by 1 base and J by 5 bases, leaving 10 bases between them. The CDR3 extends over 14 amino acids. According to the study, genomic DNA was the template for TCR beta VDJ and CDR3 profiling. TCRdb redid the calling of the reads with MiXCR, one entry per CDR3 protein. The data contain approximately 200,000 distinct CDR3 sequences, around three fifths of them singletons. The clonotype comes from a human donor with severe aplastic anemia or a healthy control (not recorded which). The material sequenced was sorted CD4+, CD8+, or CD8+CD57+ T cells (not recorded which) from PBMCs. This chain connects TRBV5-1 to TRBJ1-5; no clear D. The CDR3: CASSLSSGDQPQHF. DNA for the CDR3: TGCGCCAGCAGCTTGTCATCGGGTGATCAGCCCCAGCATTTT.